These 26 T cell receptor beta chains came from one sample sequenced in a study of blood T cells in healthy people across ages. It was with a sample-barcoded 5' primer and a J-beta primer mix that a second PCR of roughly 7 to 12 cycles was run. TCRdb reprocessed the 5' RACE reads via MiXCR and lists one record per CDR3 protein. The sample lists under 1 million distinct CDR3 sequences; under 45% were seen once. The sequencing sample was made of blood. These receptors were collected from a man aged 60 to 69 in good health.

This clonotype was counted between two and nine times. The genes are TRBV12-3 or TRBV12-4 and TRBJ2-7; 8 nucleotides match TRBD1. This CDR3 has 13 amino acids. Trimming took 6 bases from V and 8 from J; bases not matched to a gene: 9. CDR3 region: CASSPRQGRKQYF. The CDR3 coding sequence is TGTGCCAGCAGCCCTCGACAGGGGAGAAAGCAGTACTTC.

This clonotype was counted only a few times. The rearrangement joins TRBV10-3 to TRBJ2-3; D perhaps matches TRBD1 (6 bases). Germline loops: CDR1 ENHRY, CDR2 SYGVKD. CDR3 length: 14 residues. The V end lost 8 bases, the J end lost 5 bases, and 17 bases lay between the germline ends. This CDR3 is CAIRGDIDGDTQYF. CDR3 bases: TGTGCCATCCGTGGGGACATTGACGGAGATACGCAGTATTTT.

This chain links TRBV7-8 with TRBJ2-7, with 7 bases identical to TRBD1. CDR1 and CDR2 from the germline V gene are SGHVS and FQNEAQ. The CDR3 has 14 residues. Germline trimming cut 3 bases from V and 5 bases from J; bases unmatched to any gene: 7. CDR3 DNA sequence: TGTGCCAGCAGCTTCGACAGGGTGGGAGACGAGCAGTACTTC. This codes for CASSFDRVGDEQYF.

This chain connects TRBV4-1 to TRBJ2-1; 12 bases agree with TRBD2. There are 16 residues in the CDR3. V lost 2 bases to trimming and J lost 7 bases; unmatched junction nucleotides: 6. The germline V gene encodes CDR1 MGHRA and CDR2 YSYEKL. The chain's CDR3 is CASSQILAGGLNEQFF. DNA of the CDR3: TGCGCCAGCAGCCAAATACTAGCGGGAGGATTGAATGAGCAGTTCTTC.

The chain combines TRBV21-1 with TRBJ1-5. TRBV21-1 represents a pseudogene. There are 16 residues in the CDR3. CDR3 loop: CASSKEPDDSNQPQHF. CDR3 DNA: TGTGCCAGCAGCAAAGAGCCGGACGATAGCAATCAGCCCCAGCATTTT.

This clonotype is a singleton in its sample. In DNA, the CDR3 is TGTGCCAGCAGCCTCATCGTCGGACTATCGCTCTACGAGCGGTACTTC. Protein: CASSLIVGLSLYERYF. The chain links TRBV3-1 to TRBJ2-5; D possibly corresponds to TRBD2 (6 bases). The ends were cut back, 4 bases at V and 13 bases at J, with 28 bases in the middle. Germline V gene sequence: CDR1 LGHDT, CDR2 YNNKEL (reference sequence). The CDR3 has 16 residues.

At least ten counts were recorded for this clonotype. The rearrangement joins TRBV30 to TRBJ2-1; the match to TRBD1 covers 9 bases. Germline CDR1 reads GTSNPN; CDR2 reads SVGIG (reference sequence). The V gene end was trimmed by 1 base and the J gene end by 7 bases; junction bases not matched to a gene: 5. The CDR3 spans 14 residues. The CDR3 reads CAWSDRGLGNEQFF. In DNA, the CDR3 is TGTGCCTGGAGTGACAGGGGGCTAGGGAATGAGCAGTTCTTC.

The sample holds a few counts of this clonotype. V and J are TRBV7-2 and TRBJ2-7, with D perhaps matching TRBD2 (6 bases). The end of the DNA aligns better with TRBJ2-5, so the J call may be wrong. The CDR3 is 13 amino acids. From germline, CDR1 is SGHTA and CDR2 FQGNSA. CDR3 sequence (DNA): TGTGCCAGCAGCTTAGCTGGGACTGGGACCCAGTACTTC. Its protein product is CASSLAGTGTQYF.

A note on this clonotype: The junction departs from germline at one end; a sequencing error may be responsible. The rearrangement links TRBV24-1 to TRBJ1-6, with D possibly matching TRBD1 (6 bases). The germline V gene encodes CDR1 KGHDR and CDR2 SFDVKD. The CDR3 has 18 amino acids. This CDR3 reads CASSLLQGSSSYNSPLHF. In DNA, the CDR3 is TGTGCCAGCAGTTTACTCCAGGGGTCAAGCTCCTATAATTCACCCCTCCACTTT.

The CDR3 loop reads CASSLDGTKEETQYF. As DNA, the CDR3 is TGCGCCAGCAGCTTGGACGGGACGAAGGAGGAGACCCAGTACTTC. The chain has TRBV5-1 and TRBJ2-5; D is possibly TRBD1 or TRBD2 (5 bases each). V dropped 0 bases and J dropped 5 bases, with 14 bases sitting between them. Germline V lookup: CDR1 SGHRS, CDR2 YFSETQ. The length of the CDR3 is 15 residues.

This clonotype showed up just a few times. V gene TRBV11-2 combines with J gene TRBJ2-5; 8 positions match TRBD1. Trimming cost V 5 bases and J 2 bases; bases outside gene matches: 4. Germline CDR1 reads SGHAT; CDR2 reads FQNNGV. The CDR3 runs to 14 residues. The CDR3 reads CASSETGGQETQYF. The CDR3 DNA sequence: TGTGCCAGCAGCGAAACAGGGGGGCAAGAGACCCAGTACTTC.

The V and J genes are TRBV20-1 and TRBJ2-7, with TRBD1 identical over 7 bases. The germline V gene has CDR1 DFQATT and CDR2 SNEGSKA (reference sequence). The CDR3 runs 15 residues. The V gene end was trimmed by 6 bases and the J gene end by 4 bases; junction bases not matched to a gene: 15. CDR3 residues: CSASGFEGALYEQYF. The DNA of the CDR3 is TGCAGTGCCTCGGGTTTCGAGGGGGCATTGTACGAGCAGTACTTC.

In this sample, this clonotype turned up many times. The rearrangement joins TRBV20-1 to TRBJ2-2, with 9 bases aligning to TRBD1. The CDR3 is 14 residues long. The V gene's germline CDR1 is DFQATT and CDR2 SNEGSKA (reference sequence). The V segment lost 6 bases and the J segment 5 bases; nucleotides outside the gene matches: 7. CDR3 protein: CSAPTGGRTGELFF. CDR3 in DNA: TGCAGTGCACCGACAGGGGGTCGAACCGGGGAGCTGTTTTTT.

This clonotype was detected only a few times. The chain links TRBV9 to TRBJ1-2; D gene unclear. CDR1 is SGDLS, CDR2 YYNGEE, per germline. V gave up 3 bases and J gave up 4 bases, with 16 bases separating them. The CDR3 is 15 amino acids. CDR3 region: CASSAGRPSFYGYTF. CDR3 DNA sequence: TGTGCCAGCAGCGCTGGACGCCCTTCTTTCTATGGCTACACCTTC.

This chain uses TRBV4-2 with TRBJ2-3, with 8 bases aligning to TRBD2. The germline V gene has CDR1 LGHNA and CDR2 YNFKEQ. J lost 2 bases, V lost 6 bases, and 7 bases had no gene match. This CDR3 region has 15 residues. This chain's CDR3 is CASSPSGRPTDTQYF. The CDR3 nucleotides are TGTGCCAGCAGTCCTAGCGGGCGCCCCACAGATACGCAGTATTTT.

V is TRBV27 and J is TRBJ1-2, with D possibly TRBD1 on 5 matching bases. Trimming shortened V by 6 bases and J by 7 bases, and 21 bases separated the two germline ends. The length of the CDR3 is 15 residues. Germline CDR1 MNHEY, CDR2 SMNVEV (reference sequence). The CDR3 coding sequence is TGTGCCAGCAGCACCGACGGGACTTTATTCGTTGGCTACACCTTC. Amino acid sequence: CASSTDGTLFVGYTF.

In its sample, this clonotype was seen a few times. This sequence joins TRBV28 and TRBJ1-1; D gene ambiguous. This CDR3 has 11 residues. Trimming took off 9 bases at V and 1 base at J, with 6 bases between the two ends. Germline CDR1 and CDR2: MDHEN and SYDVKM. CDR3 nucleotides: TGTGCCAGTGAAGGGAACACTGAAGCTTTCTTT. Translating it yields CASEGNTEAFF.

This chain joins TRBV12-3 or TRBV12-4 and TRBJ2-2; 8 nucleotides agree with TRBD2. Germline trimming cut 1 base from V and 0 bases from J; bases unmatched to any gene: 7. CDR3 length: 18 amino acids. CDR3 bases: TGTGCCAGCAGTTTAGAGCTGCGGGGGGCTTCGAACACCGGGGAGCTGTTTTTT. Translating gives CASSLELRGASNTGELFF.

V gene TRBV29-1 combines with J gene TRBJ2-7; 7 bases agree with TRBD1. In germline, CDR1 is SQVTM, CDR2 ANQGSEA. The CDR3 is made up of 13 amino acids. Trimming cost V 2 bases and J 2 bases; bases outside gene matches: 3. CDR3 in DNA: TGCAGCGTTGAATTCACAGGGGCCTACGAGCAGTACTTC. This codes for CSVEFTGAYEQYF.

This clonotype was picked up many times. The chain employs TRBV10-3 and TRBJ2-1; 8 bases are shared with TRBD1. This CDR3 comprises 12 residues. Germline V lookup: CDR1 ENHRY, CDR2 SYGVKD. The CDR3 protein is CAVAGGRSEQFF. CDR3 coding DNA: TGTGCAGTCGCAGGGGGCAGGAGCGAGCAGTTCTTC.

A few counts support this clonotype. This CDR3 is CASRGNVGANEQFF. In DNA, the CDR3 is TGTGCCAGCAGGGGAAATGTTGGTGCTAATGAGCAGTTCTTC. This rearrangement joins TRBV2 to TRBJ2-1; D is uncertain. Trimming cost V 6 bases and J 7 bases, with 16 bases left between them. CDR1 and CDR2 from the germline V gene are SNHLY and FYNNEI. This CDR3 is built from 14 residues.

The chain is built from TRBV11-1 and TRBJ2-5; TRBD2 matches at 12 bases. V shed 3 bases and J 7 bases; nucleotides not matched to a gene: 3. The CDR3 runs 14 residues. Germline CDR1 SGHAT, CDR2 FQDESV (reference sequence). In nucleotides, the CDR3 is TGTGCCAGCAGCTTCGCTAGCGGGGGGGCGACCCAGTACTTC. Protein: CASSFASGGATQYF.

The V and J genes are TRBV12-5 and TRBJ2-4; D is ambiguous. The J call is doubtful: the DNA matches TRBJ2-7 better. Germline CDR1 LGHNT, CDR2 FRNRAP. CDR3 length: 12 residues. The CDR3 loop reads CASGSGWNEQYF. The CDR3 DNA sequence: TGTGCTAGTGGCTCCGGATGGAACGAGCAGTACTTC.

In this sample, this clonotype turned up a few times. This chain links TRBV28 with TRBJ2-5; D could derive from TRBD1 or TRBD2 (7 bases each). This CDR3 is built from 15 residues. V lost 5 bases and J 5 bases, leaving 18 bases between the germline ends. Per germline, CDR1 MDHEN and CDR2 SYDVKM. The CDR3: CASSPTGEGTETQYF. CDR3 bases: TGTGCCAGCAGTCCTACAGGGGAGGGAACGGAGACCCAGTACTTC.

This clonotype showed up just a few times. J is TRBJ2-1 and V is TRBV4-3; D unclear. The CDR3 has 17 amino acids. V was clipped by 0 bases and J by 0 bases, with 12 bases between them. Germline V lookup: CDR1 LGHNA, CDR2 YSLEER. CDR3 coding DNA: TGCGCCAGCAGCCAAGATATCCACTCCAGCTCCTACAATGAGCAGTTCTTC. As protein: CASSQDIHSSSYNEQFF.

The genes are TRBV10-3 and TRBJ2-1, with 13 nucleotides matching TRBD2. V trimming: 5 bases; J trimming: 4 bases; junction bases outside the gene matches: 11. CDR1 and CDR2 (germline): ENHRY, SYGVKD. This CDR3 region has 18 residues. The CDR3 bases are TGTGCCATCAGTCCGACCACCGGGACTAGCGGGACGTACAATGAGCAGTTCTTC. Protein sequence: CAISPTTGTSGTYNEQFF.